The 15 T cell receptor beta chains in this list originate from one sample, sequenced in a study of blood T cell repertoires in COVID-19. Here immunoSEQ multiplex PCR was the method, and the copy in TCRdb shows in-frame clones only, minus some. Here the sample spans about 14,000 clones, 65% to 85% being singletons. Sequencing was carried out using peripheral blood. Receptors originate from a human donor in a cohort sampled during active COVID-19.

This clone was found once. The chain is built from TRBV7-2 and TRBJ2-5; tentative D call: TRBD2 (6 bases). With 0 bases removed from V and 1 base from J, the gap between germline ends came to 12 bases. CDR3 length: 16 amino acids. Germline V lookup: CDR1 SGHTA, CDR2 FQGNSA. The CDR3 region has the DNA TGTGCCAGCAGCTTAGCGTGGGGCGGGGCCCAAGAGACCCAGTACTTC. Translating it yields CASSLAWGGAQETQYF.

Here the CDR3 reads CSGNWVGDEQFF. Here the CDR3 DNA reads TGCAGCGGGAACTGGGTGGGCGATGAGCAGTTCTTC. The rearrangement joins TRBV29-1 to TRBJ2-1; unclear D gene. This CDR3 region has 12 residues. Germline CDR1 and CDR2: SQVTM and ANQGSEA. V lost 7 bases to trimming and J lost 8 bases, with 15 bases between them.

This clone came up a few times. The chain carries TRBV3-1 (or the pseudogene TRBV3-2) and TRBJ2-5; possibly TRBD1 for D (7 bases). The CDR3 is 18 amino acids. CDR1 is LGHDT and CDR2 is YNNKEL in the germline V gene (reference sequence). V lost 5 bases, J lost 4 bases, and 26 bases lay in between. CDR3 loop: CASSYNPAEGATRETQYF. The CDR3 bases are TGTGCCAGCAGCTACAACCCGGCGGAGGGGGCAACCAGAGAGACCCAGTACTTC.

The rearrangement uses TRBV5-4 and TRBJ1-1; perhaps TRBD1 as D (5 bases). CDR1 SGHNT and CDR2 YYREEE come from the germline V gene (reference sequence). V was cut by 4 bases and J by 1 base, with 8 bases left in between. The CDR3 is made up of 13 amino acids. CDR3 sequence (DNA): TGTGCCAGCAGCCTTCAGGGGAACACTGAAGCTTTCTTT. This encodes CASSLQGNTEAFF.

DNA of the CDR3: TGTGCCAGCAGCACCCGACTAGCGGGAGATACCGGGGAGCTGTTTTTT. The encoded protein is CASSTRLAGDTGELFF. The chain links TRBV7-6 to TRBJ2-2; the match to TRBD2 covers 12 bases. The junction had 6 bases not matched to a gene; V was cut back by 5 bases and J by 5 bases. Germline V gene lookup returns CDR1 SGHVS and CDR2 FNYEAQ. The CDR3 loop spans 16 amino acids.

The chain joins TRBV5-6 to TRBJ2-1; D unclear. V gave up 4 bases and J gave up 0 bases, with 11 bases separating them. The CDR3 runs 15 residues. CDR1 and CDR2 (germline): SGHDT, YYEEEE. In nucleotides, the CDR3 is TGTGCCAGCAGCCGTGATAGGAGCTCCTACAATGAGCAGTTCTTC. Residues: CASSRDRSSYNEQFF.

This clone appeared a single time. This chain joins TRBV11-2 and TRBJ2-1; D is undetermined. Between the trimmed V and J ends, which lost 3 bases and 5 bases, there was a span of 8 bases. Germline V gives CDR1 SGHAT, CDR2 FQNNGV. This CDR3 contains 13 residues. CDR3 in amino acids: CASSLAEHNEQFF. The CDR3 coding sequence is TGTGCCAGCAGCTTGGCAGAACACAATGAGCAGTTCTTC.

The CDR3 DNA is TGCGCCAGCAGCGAGGGACTAGCGGGAGGGCCTGGATCCTACAATGAGCAGTTCTTC. The encoded protein is CASSEGLAGGPGSYNEQFF. This sequence joins TRBV5-1 and TRBJ2-1; 16 nucleotides align to TRBD2. V lost 4 bases, J lost 1 base, and 8 bases stayed unmatched. The CDR3 is 19 amino acids. Germline values: CDR1 SGHRS, CDR2 YFSETQ.

V and J are TRBV5-1 and TRBJ2-7; 8 positions agree with TRBD2. The CDR3 runs 15 residues. V trimming: 0 bases; J trimming: 3 bases; junction bases outside the gene matches: 5. Germline CDR1 SGHRS, CDR2 YFSETQ. The chain's CDR3 is CASSLALREDYEQYF. The DNA of the CDR3 is TGCGCCAGCAGCTTGGCCCTGCGGGAGGACTACGAGCAGTACTTC.

The V gene is TRBV4-1, the J gene TRBJ2-5; 9 positions match TRBD2. Germline V gene sequence: CDR1 MGHRA, CDR2 YSYEKL. V trimming: 5 bases; J trimming: 4 bases; junction bases outside the gene matches: 17. This CDR3 spans 18 amino acids. CDR3 bases: TGCGCCAGCAGCTCGGGGTACCTCGCGGGAGGGGTATCAGAGACCCAGTACTTC. Encoded protein: CASSSGYLAGGVSETQYF.

This clone turned up a few times. The chain carries TRBV27 and TRBJ2-3; the match to TRBD2 covers 7 bases. The CDR3 loop spans 14 amino acids. Germline V gene sequence: CDR1 MNHEY, CDR2 SMNVEV (reference sequence). Germline trimming cut 8 bases from V and 3 bases from J; bases unmatched to any gene: 8. The CDR3 nucleotides are TGTGCCAGCGCAGCGGGGTTTACTACAGATACGCAGTATTTT. The encoded protein is CASAAGFTTDTQYF.

V and J are TRBV11-2 and TRBJ2-2; D is possibly TRBD1 (5 bases). V lost 5 bases and J 6 bases, leaving 13 bases between the germline ends. The CDR3 length is 14 residues. Germline V CDR1 and CDR2: SGHAT, FQNNGV. The CDR3 coding sequence is TGTGCCAGCAGCCTACAGGATGGGGCCGGGGAGCTGTTTTTT. It yields the protein CASSLQDGAGELFF.

The chain combines TRBV28 with TRBJ2-7; tentatively, D is TRBD2 (6 bases). Germline-derived CDR1 and CDR2 are MDHEN and SYDVKM. V was shortened by 6 bases and J by 1 base, with 16 bases between the two germline ends. CDR3 length: 15 residues. CDR3 sequence: CASSRKPRGSYEQYF. CDR3 in DNA: TGTGCCAGCAGCCGCAAACCGCGGGGATCCTACGAGCAGTACTTC.

This chain connects TRBV28 to TRBJ2-2; no clear D gene. Trimming removed 2 bases from V and 1 base from J, with 5 bases in between. CDR1 MDHEN and CDR2 SYDVKM come from the germline V gene. The CDR3 is 14 amino acids. CDR3: CASSLGLNTGELFF. CDR3 sequence (DNA): TGTGCCAGCAGTTTAGGCCTGAACACCGGGGAGCTGTTTTTT.

The V and J genes are TRBV29-1 and TRBJ2-7; D gene ambiguous. The CDR3 is 14 residues long. Germline V lookup: CDR1 SQVTM, CDR2 ANQGSEA. Trimming stripped 1 base from V and 1 base from J, with 11 bases between. The chain's CDR3 is CSVEGLENSYEQYF. The CDR3 DNA is TGCAGCGTTGAAGGGTTGGAGAATTCCTACGAGCAGTACTTC.